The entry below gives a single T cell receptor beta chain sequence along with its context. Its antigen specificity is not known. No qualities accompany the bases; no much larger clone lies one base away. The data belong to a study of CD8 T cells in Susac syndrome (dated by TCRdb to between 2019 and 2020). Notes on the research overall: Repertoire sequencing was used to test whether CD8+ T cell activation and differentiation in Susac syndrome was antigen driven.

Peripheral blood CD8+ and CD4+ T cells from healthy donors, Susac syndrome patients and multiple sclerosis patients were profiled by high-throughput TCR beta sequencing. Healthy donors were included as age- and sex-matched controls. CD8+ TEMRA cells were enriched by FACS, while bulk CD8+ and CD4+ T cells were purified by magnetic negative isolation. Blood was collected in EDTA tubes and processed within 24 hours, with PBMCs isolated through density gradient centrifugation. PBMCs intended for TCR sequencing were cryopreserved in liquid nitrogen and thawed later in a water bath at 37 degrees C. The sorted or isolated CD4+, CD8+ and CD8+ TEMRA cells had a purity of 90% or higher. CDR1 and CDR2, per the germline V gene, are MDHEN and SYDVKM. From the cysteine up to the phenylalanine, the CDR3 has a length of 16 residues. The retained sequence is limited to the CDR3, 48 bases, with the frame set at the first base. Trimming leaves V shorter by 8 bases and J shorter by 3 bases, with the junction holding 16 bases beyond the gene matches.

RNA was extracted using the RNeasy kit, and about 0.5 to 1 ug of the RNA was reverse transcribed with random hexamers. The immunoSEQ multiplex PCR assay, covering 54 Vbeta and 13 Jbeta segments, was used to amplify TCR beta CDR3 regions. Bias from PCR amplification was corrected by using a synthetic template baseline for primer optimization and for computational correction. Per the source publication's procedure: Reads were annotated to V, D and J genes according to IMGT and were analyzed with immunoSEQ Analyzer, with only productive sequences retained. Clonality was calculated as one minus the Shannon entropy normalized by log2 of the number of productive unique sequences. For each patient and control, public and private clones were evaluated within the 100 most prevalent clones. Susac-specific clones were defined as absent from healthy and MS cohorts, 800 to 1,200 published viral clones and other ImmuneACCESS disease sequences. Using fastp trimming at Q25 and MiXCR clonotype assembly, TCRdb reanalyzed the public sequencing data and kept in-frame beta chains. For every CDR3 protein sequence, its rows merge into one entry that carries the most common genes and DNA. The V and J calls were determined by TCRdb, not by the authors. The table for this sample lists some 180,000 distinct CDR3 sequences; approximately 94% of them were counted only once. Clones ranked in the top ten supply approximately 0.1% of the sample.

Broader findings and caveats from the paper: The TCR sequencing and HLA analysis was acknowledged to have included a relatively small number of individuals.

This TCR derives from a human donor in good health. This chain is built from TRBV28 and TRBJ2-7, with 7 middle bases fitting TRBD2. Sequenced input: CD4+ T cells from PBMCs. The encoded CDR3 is CASRARVGGNRYEQYF. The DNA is TGTGCCAGCCGAGCTCGCGTGGGAGGGAATCGCTACGAGCAGTACTTC.